The present T cell receptor beta chain was sequenced within a study of blood T cells in healthy people across ages. Per germline, CDR1 MNHEY and CDR2 SMNVEV (reference sequence). The CDR3 runs 13 residues. V dropped 3 bases and J dropped 5 bases, with 10 bases sitting between them. The use of a sample-barcoded 5' primer and a J-beta primer mix characterized a second PCR of roughly 6 to 11 cycles. TCRdb called the 5' RACE reads again in MiXCR, with one record for every CDR3 protein. The repertoire holds 910,000 or so distinct CDR3 sequences, with about 51% as singletons. Input material: blood. The chain joins TRBV27 to TRBJ1-2; D not resolved. The origin of this receptor is a woman in her sixties in good health. CDR3 residues: CASSFGGEYGYTF. In nucleotides, the CDR3 is TGTGCCAGCAGTTTTGGCGGAGAATATGGCTACACCTTC.